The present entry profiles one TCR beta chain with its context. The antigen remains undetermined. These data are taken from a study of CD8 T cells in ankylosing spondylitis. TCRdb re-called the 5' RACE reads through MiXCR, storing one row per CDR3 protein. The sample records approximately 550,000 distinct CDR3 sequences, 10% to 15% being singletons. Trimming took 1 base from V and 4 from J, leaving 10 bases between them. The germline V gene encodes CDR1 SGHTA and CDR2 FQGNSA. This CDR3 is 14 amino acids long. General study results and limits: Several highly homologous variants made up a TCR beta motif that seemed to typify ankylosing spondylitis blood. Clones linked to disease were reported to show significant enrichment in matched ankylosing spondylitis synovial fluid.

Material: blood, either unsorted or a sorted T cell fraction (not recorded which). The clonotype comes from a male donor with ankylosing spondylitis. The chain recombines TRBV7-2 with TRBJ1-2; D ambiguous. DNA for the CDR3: TGTGCCAGCAGCTTAGTCCGCAATCCCTATGGCTACACCTTC. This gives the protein CASSLVRNPYGYTF. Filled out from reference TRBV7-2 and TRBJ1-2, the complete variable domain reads GAGVSQSPSNKVTEKGKDVELRCDPISGHTALYWYRQSLGQGLEFLIYFQGNSAPDKSGLPSDRFSAERTGGSVSTLTIQRTQQEDSAVYLCASSLVRNPYGYTFGSGTRLTVV.